The clone carrying this T cell receptor (beta chain) was counted once. Its cognate antigen is unknown. Sequencing was performed with immunoSEQ multiplex PCR; in TCRdb, only in-frame clones are kept and a portion is missing. This sample has 2,100,000 or so clones, with more than 90% found just once. These data belong to a study of shared clonotypes between healthy human individuals. Across the study: Aged 18 to 49, the donors were a couple of women and a few men.

Study-level results: Among the subsets, naive ones generally showed larger estimated richness than memory ones.

CDR1 is SGHRS and CDR2 is YFSETQ in the germline V gene. Trimming removed 4 bases from V and 0 bases from J, with 14 bases in between. The CDR3 has 16 residues. Sequencing was performed on naive CD4+ T cells sorted from blood. This sample's subset: CD45RA+ positively selected. The source is a man aged 18-30 years in good health. The chain has TRBV5-1 and TRBJ2-4; D gene uncertain. CDR3 region: CASSQGSTIAKNIQYF. The DNA of the CDR3 is TGCGCCAGCAGCCAAGGTTCCACAATAGCCAAAAACATTCAGTACTTC.